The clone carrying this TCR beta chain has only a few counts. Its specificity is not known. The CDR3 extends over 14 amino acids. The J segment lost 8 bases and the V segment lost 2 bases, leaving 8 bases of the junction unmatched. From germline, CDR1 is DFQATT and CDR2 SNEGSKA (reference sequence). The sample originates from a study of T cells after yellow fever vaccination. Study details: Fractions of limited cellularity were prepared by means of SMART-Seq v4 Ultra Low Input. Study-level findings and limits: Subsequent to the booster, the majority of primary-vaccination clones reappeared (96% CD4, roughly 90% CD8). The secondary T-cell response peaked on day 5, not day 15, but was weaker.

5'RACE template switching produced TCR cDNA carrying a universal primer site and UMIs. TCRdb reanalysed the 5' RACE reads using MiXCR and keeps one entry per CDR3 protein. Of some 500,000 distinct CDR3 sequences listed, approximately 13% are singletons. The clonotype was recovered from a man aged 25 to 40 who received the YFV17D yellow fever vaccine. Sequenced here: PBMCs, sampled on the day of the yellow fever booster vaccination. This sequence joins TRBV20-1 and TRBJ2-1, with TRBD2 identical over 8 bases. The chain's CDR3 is CSARRRTSLDEQFF. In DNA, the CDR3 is TGCAGTGCTAGACGACGGACTAGCTTGGATGAGCAGTTCTTC.